The 19 T cell receptor beta chains in this list originate from one sample, sequenced in a study of Ad26.COV2.S vaccination and SARS-CoV-2 variants. The data were produced by immunoSEQ multiplex PCR, yet TCRdb's version contains in-frame clones alone and is incomplete. The table includes 400,000 to 500,000 clones, 88% detected once. Specified treatment: 19 received Ad26.COV2.S at low or high dose, single or two shots; five or six received placebo; per-sample allocation not given. Following the first vaccine or placebo injection, samples were taken on day 63. Sequenced material: peripheral blood, taken in a trial of Ad26.COV2.S vaccine versus placebo. The receptors here all came from a person between 18 and 59 years old who received the Ad26.COV2.S COVID-19 vaccine or a placebo.

The chain couples TRBV7-3 to TRBJ1-6, with no clear D. Looked up from germline, CDR1 is SGHTA and CDR2 is FQGTGA. V was shortened by 5 bases and J by 7 bases, with 9 bases between the two germline ends. The CDR3 has 13 residues. CDR3 protein: CASSLSGNSPLHF. CDR3 nucleotide sequence: TGTGCCAGCAGCCTAAGTGGGAATTCACCCCTCCACTTT.

This clone showed up just a few times. The J gene is TRBJ1-1, the V gene TRBV18; D is undetermined. Germline CDR1 is KGHSH and CDR2 is LQKENI. The CDR3 is 16 residues long. The V end was cut by 2 bases, the J end by 0 bases, with 13 bases between. The CDR3 loop is CASSPVAVGMNTEAFF. CDR3 coding DNA: TGTGCCAGCTCACCAGTGGCTGTAGGAATGAACACTGAAGCTTTCTTT.

This chain joins TRBV7-3 and TRBJ2-3, with 7 bases aligning to TRBD2. The length of the CDR3 is 14 residues. In germline, CDR1 is SGHTA, CDR2 FQGTGA. The ends lost 2 bases at V and 6 bases at J; junction bases unmatched: 5. The CDR3 nucleotides read TGTGCCAGCAGCTTAGGCGGGGGACCCGATACGCAGTATTTT. Its protein product is CASSLGGGPDTQYF.

CDR3 in DNA: TGTGCCAGCAGCCTGATAGGCACAGATACGCAGTATTTT. Amino acids: CASSLIGTDTQYF. This chain joins TRBV11-1 and TRBJ2-3; no reliable D call. CDR1 is SGHAT and CDR2 is FQDESV in the germline V gene (reference sequence). Trimming cost V 5 bases and J 1 base, with 7 bases left between them. CDR3 size: 13 residues. Combining the CDR3 with reference TRBV11-1 and TRBJ2-3 gives the whole variable domain EAEVAQSPRYKITEKSQAVAFWCDPISGHATLYWYRQILGQGPELLVQFQDESVVDDSQLPKDRFSAERLKGVDSTLKIQPAELGDSAMYLCASSLIGTDTQYFGPGTRLTVL.

This clone came up once. V is TRBV5-6 and J is TRBJ1-6; D call uncertain. Trimming removed 0 bases from V and 0 bases from J, with 7 bases in between. The CDR3 contains 16 residues. Germline values: CDR1 SGHDT, CDR2 YYEEEE. The CDR3 coding sequence is TGTGCCAGCAGCTTGGAACACAGCTCCTATAATTCACCCCTCCACTTT. Its protein is CASSLEHSSYNSPLHF.

The rearrangement uses TRBV10-3 and TRBJ2-7, with D tentatively TRBD2 (5 bases). Germline V CDR1 and CDR2: ENHRY, SYGVKD. V was trimmed by 6 bases and J by 2 bases, leaving 8 bases between them. The CDR3 is 12 amino acids. The CDR3 protein is CAISPGTYEQYF. The CDR3 region has the DNA TGTGCCATCAGCCCGGGAACCTACGAGCAGTACTTC.

The gene calls are TRBV19 and TRBJ2-2; 10 nucleotides align to TRBD2. The ends lost 4 bases at V and 6 bases at J; junction bases unmatched: 8. Germline V gene lookup returns CDR1 LNHDA and CDR2 SQIVND (reference sequence). This CDR3 has 16 residues. The CDR3, as DNA: TGTGCCAGTAGTAACCCGCCCAGCGGGGGGGCCGGGGAGCTGTTTTTT. Translating gives CASSNPPSGGAGELFF.

This chain's CDR3 is CASSLDNTGELFF. DNA for the CDR3: TGTGCCAGCAGCTTGGACAACACCGGGGAGCTGTTTTTT. The chain is built from TRBV7-2 and TRBJ2-2; no clear D gene. The CDR3 totals 13 residues. Trimming pared 3 bases from V and 2 bases from J, leaving 4 bases between. Germline lookup yields CDR1 SGHTA and CDR2 FQGNSA.

The chain is built from TRBV7-8 and TRBJ2-7, with D possibly matching TRBD1 (6 bases). Per the germline V gene, CDR1 is SGHVS and CDR2 is FQNEAQ. The CDR3 covers 14 residues. Between the trimmed V and J ends, which lost 5 bases and 0 bases, there was a span of 11 bases. The CDR3 bases are TGTGCCAGCAGCCTAACAGGGATCTCCTACGAGCAGTACTTC. It translates to CASSLTGISYEQYF.

The chain has TRBV6-5 and TRBJ2-7; 9 positions match TRBD1. V lost 5 bases to trimming and J lost 0 bases; unmatched junction nucleotides: 5. Germline loops: CDR1 MNHEY, CDR2 SVGAGI. The CDR3 totals 15 residues. The CDR3 DNA follows: TGTGCCAGCAGTCCCGGGACAGGGAGCTCCTACGAGCAGTACTTC. Residues: CASSPGTGSSYEQYF.

The chain recombines TRBV30 with TRBJ1-2; D may be TRBD1 (5 bases). The CDR3 is 14 amino acids. The germline gives CDR1 GTSNPN, CDR2 SVGIG (reference sequence). The ends were cut back, 1 base at V and 8 bases at J, with 17 bases in the middle. CDR3: CAWSEAGLRKGYTF. The CDR3 nucleotides are TGTGCCTGGAGTGAGGCAGGGCTGAGAAAGGGCTACACCTTC.

This chain joins TRBV9 and TRBJ2-2; D is possibly TRBD1 or TRBD2 (5 bases each). The CDR3 has 15 residues. Germline V gives CDR1 SGDLS, CDR2 YYNGEE. Trimming cost V 4 bases and J 7 bases, with 17 bases left between them. CDR3 sequence (DNA): TGTGCCAGCAGCCCCACCGGGACCCTGGGCGGGGAGCTGTTTTTT. Protein product: CASSPTGTLGGELFF.

This clone was seen only once. The V gene is TRBV3-1 (or the pseudogene TRBV3-2), the J gene TRBJ2-3, with TRBD2 identical over 8 bases. Per germline, CDR1 LGHDT and CDR2 YNNKEL (reference sequence). The CDR3 extends over 19 amino acids. With V trimmed by 3 bases and J by 0 bases, 14 bases remained unmatched. CDR3 sequence: CASSHLKLGGAISTDTQYF. The CDR3 DNA reads as TGTGCCAGCAGCCACCTAAAACTCGGGGGGGCTATTAGCACAGATACGCAGTATTTT.

The V gene is TRBV7-2, the J gene TRBJ2-1, with 7 positions matching TRBD1. Germline values: CDR1 SGHTA, CDR2 FQGNSA. This CDR3 has 16 residues. The V gene end was trimmed by 5 bases and the J gene end by 3 bases; junction bases not matched to a gene: 10. The CDR3 nucleotides read TGTGCCAGCAGCCCTAAGGGCGCAGGGGGCTACAATGAGCAGTTCTTC. Translation: CASSPKGAGGYNEQFF.

The chain combines TRBV5-1 with TRBJ1-5; no clear D. Per the germline V gene, CDR1 is SGHRS and CDR2 is YFSETQ. The V and J ends lost 5 bases and 3 bases respectively, with 21 bases between them. This CDR3 is 17 amino acids long. The CDR3 sequence is CASSYPTERDFNQPQHF. The CDR3 DNA sequence: TGCGCCAGCAGTTACCCGACTGAGCGAGACTTCAATCAGCCCCAGCATTTT. The whole variable domain, remainder taken from reference TRBV5-1 and TRBJ1-5, is KAGVTQTPRYLIKTRGQQVTLSCSPISGHRSVSWYQQTPGQGLQFLFEYFSETQRNKGNFPGRFSGRQFSNSRSEMNVSTLELGDSALYLCASSYPTERDFNQPQHFGDGTRLSIL.

This clone was recorded once. The V gene is TRBV19, the J gene TRBJ1-6, with TRBD1 matching 7 bases. The CDR3 sequence is 15 residues long. CDR1 LNHDA and CDR2 SQIVND come from the germline V gene (reference sequence). The junction had 10 bases not matched to a gene; V was cut back by 6 bases and J by 8 bases. As DNA, the CDR3 is TGTGCCAGTAGGACACCTCGGACAGGCGATTCACCCCTCCACTTT. Its translation: CASRTPRTGDSPLHF.

J is TRBJ2-7 and V is TRBV4-1; D ambiguous. V lost 1 base, J lost 3 bases, and 16 bases lay in between. This CDR3 is 16 amino acids long. Per germline, CDR1 MGHRA and CDR2 YSYEKL. CDR3 sequence: CASSQGDQVRIYEQYF. The CDR3 nucleotides read TGCGCCAGCAGCCAAGGCGACCAGGTACGAATCTACGAGCAGTACTTC.

The chain uses TRBV4-3 and TRBJ2-3, with 8 positions matching TRBD1. The CDR3 has 14 amino acids. V was clipped by 3 bases and J by 7 bases; unmatched bases: 6. CDR1 LGHNA and CDR2 YSLEER come from the germline V gene. The CDR3 reads CASSHTGGVNTQYF. The CDR3 DNA follows: TGCGCCAGCAGCCACACAGGGGGTGTGAATACGCAGTATTTT.

The chain employs TRBV6-2 or TRBV6-3 and TRBJ1-2; the match to TRBD1 covers 7 bases. This CDR3 comprises 15 residues. Per the germline V gene, CDR1 is MNHEY and CDR2 is SVGEGT. With 5 bases clipped from V and 7 bases from J, the junction kept 13 bases outside the gene matches. The CDR3 DNA is TGTGCCAGCAGTGTAACAGGGGACGCGGCTCGTGGCTACACCTTC. It translates to CASSVTGDAARGYTF.